A single sample gave rise to the 20 T cell receptor beta chains below, sequenced in a study of T cell repertoires in cytomegalovirus infection (dated by TCRdb to between 2019 and 2020). No cognate antigen is known for these TCRs. This specimen's treatment or condition label, interpreted: in vitro stimulation with specific CMV peptide epitopes to enrich CMV-specific T cells. Sequenced on an Illumina HiSeq 1500. TCRdb reanalyzed the raw reads on its own, using fastp at Q25 for trimming and MiXCR for clone calling, and kept in-frame beta chains. Every entry covers one CDR3 protein and lists the most common genes and DNA from its rows. Present in this sample are about 480,000 distinct CDR3 sequences, roughly a third of which were seen just once. Under 20% of the sample is in the top ten clones. Sequences were derived from cultured PBMCs, sampled from culture after CMV antigen stimulation. Every receptor here comes from a human donor in good health (CMV status not recorded). Some clones in this sample may be carry-over from other donors' samples.

Many counts were recorded for this clonotype. The J gene is TRBJ1-5, the V gene TRBV4-3; D uncertain. CDR3 size: 15 residues. CDR1 and CDR2 from the germline V gene are LGHNA and YSLEER. Trimming cost V 0 bases and J 0 bases, with 6 bases left between them. The CDR3 reads CASSQDKSSNQPQHF. CDR3 bases: TGCGCCAGCAGCCAAGATAAGTCTAGCAATCAGCCCCAGCATTTT.

In this sample, this clonotype turned up a few times. The chain is built from TRBV7-2 and TRBJ2-1; D remains unclear. Germline V gene data show CDR1 as SGHTA and CDR2 as FQGNSA. The CDR3 runs 12 residues. Trimming removed 3 bases from V and 5 bases from J, with 5 bases in between. CDR3 DNA sequence: TGTGCCAGCAGCTTTGTAGACAATGAGCAGTTCTTC. This sequence encodes CASSFVDNEQFF.

This clonotype was seen more than once but under ten times. The V call is TRBV7-9, the J call TRBJ2-1, with 9 bases aligning to TRBD2. Germline V CDR1 and CDR2: SEHNR, FQNEAQ (reference sequence). With V trimmed by 5 bases and J by 2 bases, 4 bases remained unmatched. CDR3 length equals 15 residues. DNA for the CDR3: TGTGCCAGCAGCCATAGACTAGCGGCCTACAATGAGCAGTTCTTC. The encoded protein is CASSHRLAAYNEQFF.

The chain has TRBV6-5 and TRBJ2-1; 9 nucleotides align to TRBD2. From germline, CDR1 is MNHEY and CDR2 SVGAGI. With V trimmed by 2 bases and J by 8 bases, 7 bases remained unmatched. The CDR3 loop spans 15 amino acids. This CDR3 is CASSYVAGGWDEQFF. The CDR3 nucleotides read TGTGCCAGCAGTTACGTGGCGGGAGGGTGGGATGAGCAGTTCTTC.

The chain has TRBV27 and TRBJ2-5; D is possibly TRBD2 (5 bases). This CDR3 is 16 amino acids long. V was pared by 0 bases and J by 0 bases, with 11 bases between. Germline CDR1 reads MNHEY; CDR2 reads SMNVEV (reference sequence). The CDR3, as DNA: TGTGCCAGCAGTTTATCGGCTTCGGGGTACCAAGAGACCCAGTACTTC. As protein: CASSLSASGYQETQYF.

This clonotype occurred many times. The J gene is TRBJ2-1, the V gene TRBV7-2; D is ambiguous. V lost 1 base to trimming and J lost 4 bases, with 5 bases between them. Germline CDR1 reads SGHTA; CDR2 reads FQGNSA. The CDR3 has 13 amino acids. The CDR3 nucleotides are TGTGCCAGCAGCTTAGTCTCTTACAATGAGCAGTTCTTC. Residues: CASSLVSYNEQFF.

This clonotype was seen only a few times. The chain is built from TRBV6-2 or TRBV6-3 and TRBJ2-1; D may correspond to TRBD1 or TRBD2 (5 bases each). The CDR3 is 11 amino acids. V gave up 8 bases and J gave up 9 bases, with 11 bases separating them. Per the germline V gene, CDR1 is MNHEY and CDR2 is SVGEGT. The CDR3 spells CASGAGSEQFF. The CDR3 bases are TGTGCCAGCGGAGCAGGGAGTGAGCAGTTCTTC.

This clonotype turned up a few times. The gene calls are TRBV7-2 and TRBJ2-5; 12 positions match TRBD1. The CDR3 has 17 amino acids. The V segment lost 1 base and the J segment 6 bases; nucleotides outside the gene matches: 9. Germline values: CDR1 SGHTA, CDR2 FQGNSA. Here the CDR3 reads CASSLGWGTGGRKTQYF. The CDR3 DNA sequence: TGTGCCAGCAGCTTAGGATGGGGGACAGGGGGCAGGAAGACCCAGTACTTC.

This clonotype was seen a few times. DNA of the CDR3: TGTGCCAGCAGCACAGGGGCTCCCCTCGGCATTCAGTACTTC. Translating it yields CASSTGAPLGIQYF. This chain connects TRBV12-3 or TRBV12-4 to TRBJ2-4; 7 nucleotides agree with TRBD1. With V trimmed by 6 bases and J by 9 bases, 11 bases remained unmatched. This CDR3 is built from 14 residues.

The chain joins TRBV7-8 to TRBJ1-1, with 9 bases matching TRBD1. The CDR3 covers 15 residues. Trimming at V came to 5 bases and at J to 1 base, leaving 5 bases not matched to a gene. Germline CDR1 SGHVS, CDR2 FQNEAQ. The CDR3 reads CASSPWTGENTEAFF. DNA of the CDR3: TGTGCCAGCAGCCCTTGGACAGGGGAGAACACTGAAGCTTTCTTT.

This clonotype turned up a few times. The chain couples TRBV7-2 to TRBJ2-3, with unresolved D. The CDR3 runs to 14 residues. In germline, CDR1 is SGHTA, CDR2 FQGNSA. Between the trimmed V and J ends, which lost 5 bases and 4 bases, there was a span of 13 bases. The CDR3 DNA follows: TGTGCCAGCAGCCCGGGTCGCGTTGCAGATACGCAGTATTTT. It translates to CASSPGRVADTQYF. Full variable domain (rest looked up from reference TRBV7-2 and TRBJ2-3): GAGVSQSPSNKVTEKGKDVELRCDPISGHTALYWYRQSLGQGLEFLIYFQGNSAPDKSGLPSDRFSAERTGGSVSTLTIQRTQQEDSAVYLCASSPGRVADTQYFGPGTRLTVL.

This CDR3 is CASSQGTFINEQFF. CDR3 nucleotides: TGTGCCAGCAGCCAGGGAACGTTTATCAATGAGCAGTTCTTC. The chain joins TRBV28 to TRBJ2-1, with a tentative D call TRBD1 (5 bases). V was cut by 6 bases and J by 6 bases, with 15 bases left in between. CDR3 length: 14 amino acids. From germline, CDR1 is MDHEN and CDR2 SYDVKM.

This clonotype was seen more than once but under ten times. The chain uses TRBV6-2 or TRBV6-3 and TRBJ1-1; D uncertain. The CDR3 is 12 amino acids. Deletions cut 6 bases from V and 8 bases from J, with 13 bases between. Germline values: CDR1 MNHEY, CDR2 SVGEGT. The CDR3 loop is CASSDRTAEAFF. As DNA, the CDR3 is TGTGCCAGCAGCGACCGTACAGCCGAAGCTTTCTTT.

This clonotype was counted only a few times. The V call is TRBV19, the J call TRBJ2-1; 13 nucleotides match TRBD2. CDR1 is LNHDA and CDR2 is SQIVND in the germline V gene (reference sequence). The CDR3 spans 18 residues. V lost 6 bases and J lost 4; bases outside the gene matches: 12. The CDR3 DNA follows: TGTGCCAGTAGAGGACTAGCGGGAGTCACAATAAGATACAATGAGCAGTTCTTC. This encodes CASRGLAGVTIRYNEQFF.

The J gene is TRBJ2-1, the V gene TRBV11-2; 11 nucleotides agree with TRBD2. The V gene end was trimmed by 2 bases and the J gene end by 12 bases; junction bases not matched to a gene: 24. Germline V CDR1 and CDR2: SGHAT, FQNNGV. The CDR3 length is 20 residues. CDR3 loop: CASSLIRSGRAGELGLGQFF. The CDR3 coding sequence is TGTGCCAGCAGCTTAATTCGTAGCGGGAGGGCCGGCGAATTAGGGTTGGGGCAGTTCTTC.

The chain couples TRBV20-1 to TRBJ1-1, with D maybe TRBD1 (6 bases). CDR1 DFQATT and CDR2 SNEGSKA come from the germline V gene (reference sequence). Trimming shortened V by 1 base and J by 3 bases, and 9 bases separated the two germline ends. The CDR3 runs 13 residues. The CDR3 reads CSARAGADTEAFF. CDR3 coding DNA: TGCAGTGCTAGAGCGGGGGCTGACACTGAAGCTTTCTTT.

This clonotype was counted a few times. The DNA is omitted, as the CDR3 cannot be located on it reliably, and the CDR3 follows TCRdb's listing. The chain links TRBV6-2 or TRBV6-3 to TRBJ2-2. Germline CDR1 and CDR2: MNHEY and SVGEGT. The CDR3 comprises 15 residues, both ends counted. The CDR3 here is CASSYSNFGAGELFF.

The rearrangement uses TRBV7-2 and TRBJ2-1; the D is unclear. V lost 4 bases, J lost 6 bases, and 13 bases lay in between. This CDR3 comprises 14 residues. CDR1 SGHTA and CDR2 FQGNSA come from the germline V gene. The CDR3 DNA reads TGTGCCAGCAGCTCTCTGGGTAGGGCCAATGAGCAGTTCTTC. Protein: CASSSLGRANEQFF.

This clonotype was detected many times. The CDR3 DNA is TGTGCCAGTACAGGGGTACATGGCTACACCTTC. It encodes CASTGVHGYTF. This chain uses TRBV19 with TRBJ1-2, with D possibly being TRBD1 (6 bases). CDR1 LNHDA and CDR2 SQIVND come from the germline V gene (reference sequence). This CDR3 is built from 11 residues. V was cut by 7 bases and J by 6 bases, with 9 bases left in between. The full variable domain, its missing parts supplied by reference TRBV19 and TRBJ1-2, is DGGITQSPKYLFRKEGQNVTLSCEQNLNHDAMYWYRQDPGQGLRLIYYSQIVNDFQKGDIAEGYSVSREKKESFPLTVTSAQKNPTAFYLCASTGVHGYTFGSGTRLTVV.

This clonotype has a handful of counts. The rearrangement links TRBV7-8 to TRBJ1-2; D is uncertain. The germline gives CDR1 SGHVS, CDR2 FQNEAQ. The CDR3 loop spans 14 amino acids. Deletions cut 5 bases from V and 0 bases from J, with 10 bases between. CDR3 region: CASSAPEANYGYTF. The DNA for the CDR3 is TGTGCCAGCAGCGCCCCTGAGGCTAACTATGGCTACACCTTC.